This is a list of T cell receptor beta chains from one sample in a study of T-cell memory formation after mild COVID-19. A single record per CDR3 protein comes from TCRdb applying MiXCR to the 5' RACE reads. The sample has a few hundred thousand distinct CDR3 sequences; 15% to 20% are singletons. Input material: PBMCs or a T cell subset sorted from them (not recorded which). Receptors originate from a man aged 18 to 30 who had mild COVID-19 (a few samples of this study predate the infection). Cell type and time point are not known. Each CDR3 is given with its conserved first and last residue. The D gene is left open where the match is weak. Clone size is not always given. Where it is, it says once, few, many or a class for expanded clones.

d_gene	v_gene	abundance	j_gene	CDR3nt	CDR3aa
-	TRBV5-1	-	TRBJ2-3	TGCGCCAGCAGTTTCGTGGGGGGGCGGCAAGATACGCAGTATTTT	CASSFVGGRQDTQYF
-	TRBV7-2	many	TRBJ2-1	TGTGCCAGCAGCCGGGACGGTGAGCAGTTCTTC	CASSRDGEQFF
TRBD1	TRBV2	few	TRBJ2-5	TGTGCCAGCAGCGGACAGGGGGTAGAAGGAGAGACCCAGTACTTC	CASSGQGVEGETQYF
-	TRBV19	-	TRBJ1-1	TGTGCCAGCGACTTAGGGGGTGGTGAAGCTTTCTTT	CASDLGGGEAFF
TRBD1	TRBV9	few	TRBJ2-2	TGTGCCAGCAGCGCCATTACAGGGGCGGGCGCCGGGGAGCTGTTTTTT	CASSAITGAGAGELFF
TRBD1	TRBV6-5	-	TRBJ1-2	TGTGCCAGCAGTTACTCGGGACAGGCCAACTATGGCTACACCTTC	CASSYSGQANYGYTF
-	TRBV12-3/TRBV12-4	many	TRBJ1-6	TGTGCCAGCACTCCGACCGCACATAATTCACCCCTCCACTTT	CASTPTAHNSPLHF
-	TRBV5-1	-	TRBJ1-1	TGCGCCAGCAGCTCGGGGGGTCGTGGCACCGATGAAGCTTTCTTT	CASSSGGRGTDEAFF
-	TRBV7-3	-	TRBJ1-1	TGTGCCAGCAGCGCCTCCACGGGGGGGGACACTGAAGCTTTCTTT	CASSASTGGDTEAFF
-	TRBV7-9	many	TRBJ2-7	TGTGCCAGCAGCTTCCCCCGGTCCGGGGGCGGGTACGAGCAGTACTTC	CASSFPRSGGGYEQYF
TRBD1	TRBV25-1	-	TRBJ2-7	TGTGCCAGCAGGCCCGGGACAGGGTCCTACGAGCAGTACTTC	CASRPGTGSYEQYF
-	TRBV19	-	TRBJ2-7	TGTGCCAGTAGTATTCAGGGTTCCTACGAGCAGTACTTC	CASSIQGSYEQYF
-	TRBV6-5	-	TRBJ1-3	TGTGCCAGCAGTTATTGGAGCCCGCGTCTCTCTGGAAACACCATATATTTT	CASSYWSPRLSGNTIYF
-	TRBV20-1	few	TRBJ2-7	TGCAGTGCTACGTTTCACGGGCGCTACCCCTACGAGCAGTACTTC	CSATFHGRYPYEQYF
-	TRBV6-5	few	TRBJ2-2	TGTGCCAGCAGTTATGGGGGGCCGGGTACCGGGGAGCTGTTTTTT	CASSYGGPGTGELFF
-	TRBV20-1	few	TRBJ2-5	TGCAGTGCTACAGGGGTAGGGCCTGGAGAGACCCAGTACTTC	CSATGVGPGETQYF
-	TRBV5-1	many	TRBJ1-1	TGCGCCAGCGGCCTGGACAGCCCTTTCACTGAAGCTTTCTTT	CASGLDSPFTEAFF
TRBD2	TRBV18	few	TRBJ2-3	TGTGCCAGCTCACCAAGACCTAGCGGGGGGGCCGGCCCAGATACGCAGTATTTT	CASSPRPSGGAGPDTQYF
-	TRBV10-2	few	TRBJ2-7	TGCGCCAGCAGTCCCGGACTATCCTCCTACGAGCAGTACTTC	CASSPGLSSYEQYF
-	TRBV14	-	TRBJ1-3	TGTGCCAGCAGCCAGATACCCGGGGGGTCTGGAAACACCATATATTTT	CASSQIPGGSGNTIYF